These 11 T cell receptor beta chains were all obtained from the same sample, sequenced in a study of T cell responses to AZD1222 COVID-19 vaccine (dated by TCRdb to about 2021). What this sample's time point label stands for: about 28 days (+/-7) after the second vaccine dose. Libraries were prepared through the immunoSEQ multiplex PCR assay. Imported from immuneACCESS, the table was reduced by TCRdb to in-frame sequences with V and J called. These copies leave out some clones; in studies compared against another copy, an unresolved V gene accounts for under half, and the cause of the remainder is not known. The table for this sample lists 100,000 to 150,000 clones; about 88% of them were counted only once. The top ten clonotypes cover about 3.3% of the sample. This specimen consisted of peripheral blood, obtained 28 days after the second AZD1222 dose. The receptors originated from an adult who received the AZD1222 COVID-19 vaccine.

This chain links TRBV5-1 with TRBJ1-2; D is possibly TRBD1 (6 bases). Trimming removed 4 bases at V and 4 bases at J, with 14 bases between. The CDR3 loop spans 14 amino acids. CDR1 is SGHRS, CDR2 YFSETQ, per germline. The CDR3 sequence is CASSPGAGIYGYTF. CDR3 nucleotides: TGCGCCAGCAGCCCGGGGGCAGGTATCTATGGCTACACCTTC.

The chain carries TRBV27 and TRBJ2-2; the D is unclear. V shed 5 bases and J shed 7 bases, with 14 bases lying between them. Germline assignment: CDR1 MNHEY and CDR2 SMNVEV (reference sequence). There are 14 residues in the CDR3. CDR3 amino acids: CASSTWGGIGELFF. The CDR3 coding sequence is TGTGCCAGCAGTACCTGGGGTGGAATCGGGGAGCTGTTTTTT.

The V gene is TRBV6-2 or TRBV6-3, the J gene TRBJ2-3; 9 positions match TRBD2. Germline loops: CDR1 MNHEY, CDR2 SVGEGT. The CDR3 extends over 13 amino acids. Trimming took 2 bases from V and 6 from J; bases not matched to a gene: 0. CDR3 amino acids: CASSYGTSDTQYF. CDR3 DNA: TGTGCCAGCAGTTACGGGACTAGCGATACGCAGTATTTT.

The chain recombines TRBV7-6 with TRBJ2-3; 7 nucleotides match TRBD2. The germline V gene encodes CDR1 SGHVS and CDR2 FNYEAQ. The V segment lost 5 bases and the J segment 3 bases; nucleotides outside the gene matches: 8. CDR3 size: 15 residues. The CDR3 loop is CASSPLMGGTDTQYF. Written as DNA, the CDR3 is TGTGCCAGCAGCCCTTTAATGGGGGGGACAGATACGCAGTATTTT. Full variable domain (outside the CDR3, taken from reference TRBV7-6 and TRBJ2-3): GAGVSQSPRYKVTKRGQDVALRCDPISGHVSLYWYRQALGQGPEFLTYFNYEAQQDKSGLPNDRFSAERPEGSISTLTIQRTEQRDSAMYRCASSPLMGGTDTQYFGPGTRLTVL.

The chain combines TRBV19 with TRBJ1-5; TRBD1 is a possible D gene (5 bases). Germline V gene data show CDR1 as LNHDA and CDR2 as SQIVND (reference sequence). With 2 bases removed from V and 3 bases from J, the gap between germline ends came to 20 bases. This CDR3 spans 18 amino acids. CDR3 sequence reads: CASSIIVGALSPNQPQHF. The CDR3 DNA reads as TGTGCCAGTAGTATAATCGTTGGGGCTCTATCCCCCAATCAGCCCCAGCATTTT.

This chain connects TRBV4-3 to TRBJ1-2; TRBD1 aligns across 7 bases. The CDR3 is 18 residues long. The trim removed 0 bases at V and 4 bases at J, leaving 14 bases unmatched. Germline V gives CDR1 LGHNA, CDR2 YSLEER. CDR3 in DNA: TGCGCCAGCAGCCAAGAGGATGGGGAAAACAGGGGTCCCTATGGCTACACCTTC. Protein sequence: CASSQEDGENRGPYGYTF.

V and J are TRBV29-1 and TRBJ2-5; 11 bases match TRBD2. Germline-derived CDR1 and CDR2 are SQVTM and ANQGSEA. The V and J ends lost 3 bases and 6 bases, in that order; junction bases with no gene match: 6. CDR3 length equals 14 residues. The CDR3, as DNA: TGCAGCGTTGATCTAGCGGGAGGTGGGAAGACCCAGTACTTC. This translates into CSVDLAGGGKTQYF.

This clone was seen a few times. This chain uses TRBV10-3 with TRBJ1-6, with a weak D call TRBD1 (5 bases). The CDR3 covers 19 residues. V was clipped by 9 bases and J by 8 bases, with 32 bases between them. Germline loops: CDR1 ENHRY, CDR2 SYGVKD. CDR3 amino acids: CAIGWRRGARQGAYSPLHF. In nucleotides, the CDR3 is TGTGCCATAGGTTGGCGGCGGGGAGCCAGGCAAGGGGCATATTCACCCCTCCACTTT.

The rearrangement uses TRBV4-3 and TRBJ2-7, with D possibly called TRBD1 or TRBD2 (5 bases each). This CDR3 contains 15 residues. Germline V gene lookup returns CDR1 LGHNA and CDR2 YSLEER. Deletions cut 0 bases from V and 5 bases from J, with 14 bases between. The CDR3 region is CASSQDRDGAHEQYF. CDR3 in DNA: TGCGCCAGCAGCCAAGATCGGGACGGCGCCCACGAGCAGTACTTC.

V gene TRBV5-4 combines with J gene TRBJ2-4; D remains ambiguous. Trimming shortened V by 4 bases and J by 0 bases, and 8 bases separated the two germline ends. There are 14 residues in the CDR3. Germline CDR1 and CDR2: SGHNT and YYREEE (reference sequence). The CDR3 here is CASSRWLAKNIQYF. In DNA, the CDR3 is TGTGCCAGCAGCCGCTGGTTAGCCAAAAACATTCAGTACTTC.

This sequence joins TRBV9 and TRBJ2-7; 8 bases line up with TRBD1. Trimming cost V 3 bases and J 0 bases; bases outside gene matches: 5. Germline CDR1 and CDR2: SGDLS and YYNGEE. This CDR3 is built from 15 residues. The chain's CDR3 is CASSAQGATSYEQYF. The CDR3 nucleotides are TGTGCCAGCAGCGCCCAGGGGGCGACCTCCTACGAGCAGTACTTC.